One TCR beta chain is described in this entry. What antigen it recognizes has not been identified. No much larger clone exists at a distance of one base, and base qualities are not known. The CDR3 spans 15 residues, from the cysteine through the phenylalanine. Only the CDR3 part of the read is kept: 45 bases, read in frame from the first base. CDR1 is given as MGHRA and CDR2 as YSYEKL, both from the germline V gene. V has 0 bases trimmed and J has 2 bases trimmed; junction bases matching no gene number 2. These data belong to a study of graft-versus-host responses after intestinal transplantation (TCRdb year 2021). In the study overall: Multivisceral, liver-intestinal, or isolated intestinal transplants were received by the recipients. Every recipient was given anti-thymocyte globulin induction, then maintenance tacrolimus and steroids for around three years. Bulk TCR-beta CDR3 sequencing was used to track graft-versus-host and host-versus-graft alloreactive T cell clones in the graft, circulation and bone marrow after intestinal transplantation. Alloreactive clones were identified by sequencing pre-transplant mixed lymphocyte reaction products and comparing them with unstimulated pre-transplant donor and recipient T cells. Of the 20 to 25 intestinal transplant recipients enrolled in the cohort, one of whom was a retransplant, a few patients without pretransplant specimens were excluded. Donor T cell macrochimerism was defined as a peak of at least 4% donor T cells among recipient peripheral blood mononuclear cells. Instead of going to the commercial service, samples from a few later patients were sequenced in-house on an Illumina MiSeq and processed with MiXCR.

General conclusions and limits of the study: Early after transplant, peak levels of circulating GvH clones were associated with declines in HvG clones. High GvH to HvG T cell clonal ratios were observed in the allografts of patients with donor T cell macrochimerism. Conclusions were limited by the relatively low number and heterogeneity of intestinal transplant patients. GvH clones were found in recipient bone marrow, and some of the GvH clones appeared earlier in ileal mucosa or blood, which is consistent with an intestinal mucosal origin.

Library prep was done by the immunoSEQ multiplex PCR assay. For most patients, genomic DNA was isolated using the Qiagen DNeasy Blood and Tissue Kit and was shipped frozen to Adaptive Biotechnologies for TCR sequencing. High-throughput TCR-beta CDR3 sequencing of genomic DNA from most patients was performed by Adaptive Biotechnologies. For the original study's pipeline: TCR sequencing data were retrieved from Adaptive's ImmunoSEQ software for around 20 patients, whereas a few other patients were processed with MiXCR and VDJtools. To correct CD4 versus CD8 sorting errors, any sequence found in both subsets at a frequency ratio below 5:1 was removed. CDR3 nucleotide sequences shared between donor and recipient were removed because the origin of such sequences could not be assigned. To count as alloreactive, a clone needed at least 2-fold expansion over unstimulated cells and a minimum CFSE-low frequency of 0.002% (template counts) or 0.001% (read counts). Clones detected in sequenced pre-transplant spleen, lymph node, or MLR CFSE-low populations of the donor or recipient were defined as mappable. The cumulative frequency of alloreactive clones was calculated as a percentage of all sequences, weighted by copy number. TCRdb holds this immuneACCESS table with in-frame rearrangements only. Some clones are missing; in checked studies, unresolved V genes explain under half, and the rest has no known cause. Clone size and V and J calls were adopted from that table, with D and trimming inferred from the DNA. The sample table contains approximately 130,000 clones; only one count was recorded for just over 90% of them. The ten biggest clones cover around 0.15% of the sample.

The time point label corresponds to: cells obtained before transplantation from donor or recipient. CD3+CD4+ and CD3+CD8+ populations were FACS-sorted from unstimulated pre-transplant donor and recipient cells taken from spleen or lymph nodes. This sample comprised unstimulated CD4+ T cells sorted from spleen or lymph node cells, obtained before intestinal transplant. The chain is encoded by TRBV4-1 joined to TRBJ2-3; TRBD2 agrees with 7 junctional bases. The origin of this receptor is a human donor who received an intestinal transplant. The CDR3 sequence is CASSQERGYTDTQYF. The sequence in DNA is TGCGCCAGCAGCCAAGAGCGGGGGTACACAGATACGCAGTATTTT.